A selection of T cell receptor beta chains follows, all from one sample in a study of T cells in Graves' hyperthyroidism and ophthalmopathy. TCRdb re-called the multiplex PCR reads through MiXCR, storing one row per CDR3 protein. The sample yields hundreds of thousands of distinct CDR3 sequences, about 14% seen once. The sample was blood. The receptors shown here come from a woman aged 50 to 60 with Graves' ophthalmopathy. Each CDR3 is given without its conserved first and last residue. The D gene is left open where the match is weak.

j_gene | v_gene | d_gene | CDR3aa
TRBJ2-2 | TRBV20-1 | NA | SVWNTGELF
TRBJ1-2 | TRBV28 | NA | ASSFNSVYGYT
TRBJ2-1 | TRBV28 | NA | ASSPHIGSSYNEQF
TRBJ1-1 | TRBV7-9 | NA | ASSLDGGVNTEAF
TRBJ2-3 | TRBV7-8 | NA | ASSLGSGTDTQY
TRBJ1-2 | TRBV6-2/TRBV6-3 | NA | ASSPRPNYGYT
TRBJ2-7 | TRBV7-9 | NA | ASSLSVNEQY
TRBJ2-7 | TRBV28 | NA | ASSFSRASYEQY
TRBJ2-7 | TRBV15 | NA | ATSREGLKGVEQY
TRBJ2-6 | TRBV20-1 | TRBD1 | SARDGTGVAGANVLT
TRBJ2-1 | TRBV4-3 | TRBD2 | ASSQALAGSSYNEQF
TRBJ2-7 | TRBV27 | TRBD2 | ASSLSSTSGQLFLYEQY
TRBJ2-6 | TRBV5-1 | NA | ASSPTPGDSGANVLI
TRBJ2-1 | TRBV11-3 | TRBD2 | ASSSGTSGRSSYNEQF
TRBJ1-1 | TRBV20-1 | TRBD1 | SASRYGQGLIEAF
TRBJ2-7 | TRBV11-3 | NA | ASSFTVTLVTYEQY
TRBJ2-1 | TRBV5-1 | TRBD1 | ASSTDGTGFDEQF
TRBJ2-7 | TRBV4-3 | NA | ASSRPGPQSYEQY
TRBJ1-4 | TRBV19 | NA | ASRQGTENEKLF
TRBJ1-2 | TRBV28 | NA | ASSSSGPPYGYT
TRBJ2-5 | TRBV6-5 | NA | ASSYSPFGQGETQY
TRBJ1-1 | TRBV5-1 | TRBD1 | ASSLARDRLNTEAF
TRBJ2-1 | TRBV28 | TRBD2 | ASSLRLWTSGTSSYNEQF
TRBJ2-1 | TRBV6-1 | TRBD2 | ASSQIAGRDNEQF
TRBJ2-5 | TRBV28 | TRBD2 | ASSLAGVEETQY
TRBJ2-7 | TRBV9 | TRBD2 | ASSPQTSTYEQY
TRBJ2-2 | TRBV7-2 | NA | ASSRELVVGELF
TRBJ1-2 | TRBV28 | TRBD1 | ASTWGTGVISNYGYT
TRBJ2-7 | TRBV9 | TRBD1 | ASNPTGGNSYEQY
TRBJ2-7 | TRBV4-1 | NA | ASSQLTVRAYEQY
TRBJ2-6 | TRBV19 | NA | ASSFLQGGGANVLT
TRBJ2-3 | TRBV12-3/TRBV12-4 | TRBD2 | ASSLRSSGSDTQY
TRBJ2-1 | TRBV2 | TRBD2 | ASSEQGLAGANEQF
TRBJ1-2 | TRBV20-1 | TRBD1 | STHQPGQGYGYT
TRBJ1-4 | TRBV20-1 | TRBD1 | SARPGTGKNEKLF
TRBJ2-7 | TRBV7-2 | TRBD1 | ASSTAGTGPHEQY
TRBJ1-1 | TRBV4-1 | NA | ASSQVGTPREAF
TRBJ2-3 | TRBV28 | TRBD2 | ASSPGLAQDTQY
TRBJ1-3 | TRBV7-9 | NA | ASSSGHSSSGNTIY
TRBJ1-5 | TRBV20-1 | NA | SARGGGGQPQH
TRBJ2-5 | TRBV19 | NA | ASSTRLQETQY
TRBJ2-1 | TRBV5-4 | TRBD2 | ASNRGVAGYNEQF
TRBJ1-2 | TRBV5-5 | NA | ASRKPGQNLYGYT
TRBJ1-2 | TRBV6-1 | TRBD1 | ASRGSGTAYGYT
TRBJ1-5 | TRBV28 | NA | ASSFVGIPRGAQPQH